The 14 T cell receptor beta chains listed next were all sequenced from one sample in a study of PD-1 blockade in classical Hodgkin lymphoma. The time point was: cycle 4 day 1 (C4D1), after 6 weeks of nivolumab. After autologous stem cell transplantation all patients relapsed, and prior brentuximab vedotin exposure differed between cohorts. Repertoires were generated with immunoSEQ multiplex PCR, while TCRdb's copy carries only in-frame clones and drops some. The sample records 75,000 to 100,000 clones, 93% being singletons. This specimen consisted of peripheral blood mononuclear cells (PBMCs), obtained before the fourth cycle of nivolumab. The receptors were gathered from a human donor with classical Hodgkin lymphoma.

As regards this clone: Different DNA sequences within this sample yield the same CDR3. The rearrangement links TRBV5-1 to TRBJ2-7; no clear D. This CDR3 is 13 amino acids long. V dropped 10 bases and J dropped 3 bases, with 17 bases sitting between them. Germline CDR1 and CDR2: SGHRS and YFSETQ. The CDR3 DNA reads as TGCGCCTCTTCCTCCGGTCAGAGCTACGAGCAGTACTTC. This gives the protein CASSSGQSYEQYF.

The V gene is TRBV25-1, the J gene TRBJ2-3; no reliable D call. Trimming removed 5 bases at V and 0 bases at J, with 12 bases between. Germline V gene sequence: CDR1 MGHDK, CDR2 SYGVNS. This CDR3 contains 15 residues. CDR3 DNA: TGTGCCAGCAGTAAACCCCTCGCTAGCACAGATACGCAGTATTTT. This gives the protein CASSKPLASTDTQYF.

The chain joins TRBV9 to TRBJ2-7; 8 bases align to TRBD2. Germline V gene sequence: CDR1 SGDLS, CDR2 YYNGEE. This CDR3 region has 15 residues. V lost 7 bases and J lost 1; bases outside the gene matches: 10. The CDR3 DNA reads TGTGCCAGCGCACCAGAGGCGGGAGGATCCTACGAGCAGTACTTC. As protein: CASAPEAGGSYEQYF.

This chain connects TRBV18 to TRBJ2-6; 12 nucleotides match TRBD1. Germline CDR1 and CDR2: KGHSH and LQKENI. J gave up 2 bases and V 3 bases, and 2 bases lay outside the gene matches. This CDR3 comprises 17 residues. CDR3 in amino acids: CASSPGTGGAGANVLTF. The CDR3 DNA reads as TGTGCCAGCTCACCTGGGACAGGGGGCGCTGGGGCCAACGTCCTGACTTTC.

The chain combines TRBV9 with TRBJ2-1, with D unresolved. Germline V gene lookup returns CDR1 SGDLS and CDR2 YYNGEE. CDR3 length equals 14 residues. V lost 3 bases, J lost 0 bases, and 7 bases lay in between. CDR3 sequence (DNA): TGTGCCAGCAGCGCCTTGAGCTCCTACAATGAGCAGTTCTTC. Protein sequence: CASSALSSYNEQFF.

CDR3: CASSTRVGELFF. CDR3 nucleotides: TGTGCCAGCAGTACTAGGGTCGGGGAGCTGTTTTTT. The genes are TRBV27 and TRBJ2-2, with D possibly matching TRBD2 (5 bases). The V and J ends lost 5 bases and 7 bases respectively, with 8 bases between them. The germline CDR1 and CDR2 sequences are MNHEY and SMNVEV (reference sequence). The CDR3 runs to 12 residues.

This clone was picked up one time. The chain recombines TRBV10-2 with TRBJ1-5, with 7 positions matching TRBD1. Germline V gives CDR1 WSHSY, CDR2 SAAADI. The CDR3 is 14 amino acids. With 5 bases clipped from V and 7 bases from J, the junction kept 8 bases outside the gene matches. The CDR3 is CASSLDRVMQPQHF. The CDR3 DNA follows: TGCGCCAGCAGTCTCGACAGGGTGATGCAGCCCCAGCATTTT.

The chain joins TRBV10-3 to TRBJ2-1; 10 nucleotides agree with TRBD2. J lost 8 bases, V lost 5 bases, and 3 bases had no gene match. Germline CDR1 and CDR2: ENHRY and SYGVKD. The CDR3 extends over 13 amino acids. The CDR3 sequence is CAISSGREDEQFF. The CDR3, as DNA: TGTGCCATCAGTAGCGGGAGGGAGGATGAGCAGTTCTTC.

The chain carries TRBV5-1 and TRBJ2-1; perhaps TRBD2 as D (5 bases). V was clipped by 0 bases and J by 0 bases, with 13 bases between them. This CDR3 region has 17 residues. Germline assignment: CDR1 SGHRS and CDR2 YFSETQ. The CDR3 region is CASSLDVASSSYNEQFF. The CDR3 DNA reads TGCGCCAGCAGCTTGGACGTAGCGTCAAGCTCCTACAATGAGCAGTTCTTC. Combining the CDR3 with reference TRBV5-1 and TRBJ2-1 gives the whole variable domain KAGVTQTPRYLIKTRGQQVTLSCSPISGHRSVSWYQQTPGQGLQFLFEYFSETQRNKGNFPGRFSGRQFSNSRSEMNVSTLELGDSALYLCASSLDVASSSYNEQFFGPGTRLTVL.

The chain is built from TRBV2 and TRBJ2-5; 9 bases match TRBD1. Germline CDR1 reads SNHLY; CDR2 reads FYNNEI. The CDR3 length is 14 residues. Trimming removed 6 bases from V and 5 bases from J; junction bases left unmatched: 7. CDR3 amino acids: CASRGTGRGETQYF. Written as DNA, the CDR3 is TGTGCCAGCAGAGGGACAGGGCGAGGGGAGACCCAGTACTTC.

The V gene is TRBV7-8, the J gene TRBJ1-2; no clear D. Germline CDR1 and CDR2: SGHVS and FQNEAQ. V was pared by 1 base and J by 2 bases, with 8 bases between. This CDR3 spans 14 amino acids. This CDR3 reads CASSLVTENYGYTF. CDR3 in DNA: TGTGCCAGCAGCTTAGTGACGGAAAACTATGGCTACACCTTC.

V is TRBV28 and J is TRBJ2-7; no firm D call. Germline V gene lookup returns CDR1 MDHEN and CDR2 SYDVKM. This CDR3 has 11 amino acids. V was trimmed by 6 bases and J by 3 bases, leaving 6 bases between them. The CDR3: CASRGFYEQYF. Written as DNA, the CDR3 is TGTGCCAGCAGGGGGTTCTACGAGCAGTACTTC.

The chain couples TRBV4-1 to TRBJ2-3; unclear D gene. Germline CDR1 and CDR2: MGHRA and YSYEKL. Trimming removed 1 base at V and 7 bases at J, with 21 bases between. The CDR3 is made up of 17 amino acids. The CDR3 DNA is TGCGCCAGCAGCCAAGGAATGAAGTCGGCTGGCCTGTATACGCAGTATTTT. This encodes CASSQGMKSAGLYTQYF.

V usage is TRBV6-5 and J usage is TRBJ1-5, with TRBD1 identical over 7 bases. Germline V gene data show CDR1 as MNHEY and CDR2 as SVGAGI. Trimming at V came to 0 bases and at J to 5 bases, leaving 4 bases not matched to a gene. The CDR3 has 15 residues. The CDR3 loop is CASSYSYRGDQPQHF. CDR3 DNA: TGTGCCAGCAGTTACTCCTACAGGGGAGATCAGCCCCAGCATTTT.